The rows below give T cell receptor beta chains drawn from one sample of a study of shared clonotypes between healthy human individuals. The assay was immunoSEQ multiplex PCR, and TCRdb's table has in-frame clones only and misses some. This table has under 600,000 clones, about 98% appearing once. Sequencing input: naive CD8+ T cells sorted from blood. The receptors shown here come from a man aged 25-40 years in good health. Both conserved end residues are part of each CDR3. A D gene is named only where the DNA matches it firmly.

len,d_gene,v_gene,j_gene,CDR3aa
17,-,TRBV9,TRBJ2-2,CASSADLSGSLAGELFF
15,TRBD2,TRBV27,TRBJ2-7,CASSPLLAGGNEQYF
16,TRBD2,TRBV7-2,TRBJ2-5,CASSLRLAGRQETQYF
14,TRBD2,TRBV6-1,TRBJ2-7,CASSTGRGTYEQYF
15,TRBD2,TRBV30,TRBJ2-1,CAWSVAGGPYNEQFF
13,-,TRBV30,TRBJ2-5,CAWSIGNQETQYF
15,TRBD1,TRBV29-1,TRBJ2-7,CSVEIWDRSGHEQYF
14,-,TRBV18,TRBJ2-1,CASSPFPDSNEQFF
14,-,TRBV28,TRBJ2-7,CASSPYTTTYEQYF
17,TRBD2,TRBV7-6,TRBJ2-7,CASSPLLREGNSYEQYF
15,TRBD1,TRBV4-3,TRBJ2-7,CASSQDARTGYEQYF
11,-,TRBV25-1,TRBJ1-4,CAAALGEKLFF
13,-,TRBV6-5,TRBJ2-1,CASSSRVYNEQFF
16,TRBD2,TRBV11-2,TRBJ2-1,CASSGRRTSGDNEQFF
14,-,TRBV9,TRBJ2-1,CASSSPPSYNEQFF
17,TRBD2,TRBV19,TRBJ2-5,CASRPLWTSGTGETQYF
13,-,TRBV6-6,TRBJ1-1,CASSSGDPRSAFF
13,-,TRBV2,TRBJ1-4,CASSDPNNEKLFF
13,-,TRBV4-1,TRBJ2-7,CASRQGNGYEQYF
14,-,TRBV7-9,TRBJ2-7,CASSYPGNQYEQYF
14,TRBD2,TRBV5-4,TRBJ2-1,CASRLAGGPNEQFF
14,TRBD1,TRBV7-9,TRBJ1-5,CASSTGTGDQPQHF
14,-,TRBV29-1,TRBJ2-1,CSYTRIRLGNEQFF
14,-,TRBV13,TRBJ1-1,CASSSPSEGDEAFF
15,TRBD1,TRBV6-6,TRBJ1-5,CASSYSSGGNQPQHF
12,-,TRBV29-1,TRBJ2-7,CSVEFRAYEQYF
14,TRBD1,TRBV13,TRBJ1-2,CASSSGQGSYGYTF
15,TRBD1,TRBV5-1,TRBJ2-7,CASSPLTGGTYEQYF
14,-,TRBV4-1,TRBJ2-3,CASSYQVNADTQYF
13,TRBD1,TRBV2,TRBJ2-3,CARRDRNTDTQYF
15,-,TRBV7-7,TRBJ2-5,CASSFPSKGQETQYF
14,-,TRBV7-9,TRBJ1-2,CASSLQGRDYGYTF
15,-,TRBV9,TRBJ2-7,CASALSGNFGDEQYF
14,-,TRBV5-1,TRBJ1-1,CASTQPGENTEAFF
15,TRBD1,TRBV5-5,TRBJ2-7,CASSWGTGGLYEQYF
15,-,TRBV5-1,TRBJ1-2,CASSLALGLDYGYTF
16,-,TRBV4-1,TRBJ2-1,CASSQDPQPNYNEQFF
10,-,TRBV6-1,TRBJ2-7,CASRSYEQYF
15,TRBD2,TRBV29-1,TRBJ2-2,CSVVAGGPYTGELFF
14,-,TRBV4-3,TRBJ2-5,CASSQGVGETTQYF
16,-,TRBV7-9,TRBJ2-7,CASSLAGGTVHYEQYF
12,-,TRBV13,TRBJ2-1,CASSLGSERRFF